The rows below give T cell receptor beta chains drawn from one sample of a study of T and B cells in COVID-19 patients. TCRdb re-called the multiplex PCR reads through MiXCR, storing one row per CDR3 protein. The data contain some 8,000 distinct CDR3 sequences, about a quarter of them seen just once; the ten biggest clones take up 5% to 8%. Material: blood. These receptors were collected from a human donor who had recovered from COVID-19. Each CDR3 is given with its conserved first and last residue. The D gene is left open where the match is weak. Clone sizes are given selectively: once, few, many, or a class where the clone is expanded.

d_gene,v_gene,j_gene,abundance,CDR3aa,CDR3nt
-,TRBV19,TRBJ2-2,medium-sized,CASRYTVGELFF,TGTGCCAGTAGATATACTGTCGGGGAGCTGTTTTTT
TRBD2,TRBV4-3,TRBJ2-1,-,CASSQAAGGARDEQFF,TGCGCCAGCAGCCAAGCAGCGGGGGGTGCCCGGGATGAGCAGTTCTTC
-,TRBV6-5,TRBJ2-3,-,CASSYVGGGADTQYF,TGTGCCAGCAGTTACGTCGGAGGGGGGGCAGATACGCAGTATTTT
-,TRBV19,TRBJ2-6,-,CASKRRGANVLTF,TGTGCCAGTAAAAGGCGGGGGGCCAACGTCCTGACTTTC
-,TRBV20-1,TRBJ1-2,once,CSASSQDARGYTF,TGCAGTGCTTCCAGCCAGGACGCTCGTGGCTACACCTTC
TRBD2,TRBV27,TRBJ2-1,-,CASSSRLAGADEQFF,TGTGCCAGCAGTTCTCGACTAGCGGGAGCCGATGAGCAGTTCTTC
-,TRBV5-6,TRBJ1-2,medium-sized,CASSLDYSGYTF,TGTGCCAGCAGCTTGGATTACTCCGGCTACACCTTC
-,TRBV13,TRBJ2-7,many,CASSRGSYEQYF,TGTGCCAGCAGCCGCGGCTCCTACGAGCAGTACTTC
TRBD2,TRBV6-1,TRBJ2-7,medium-sized,CASFGTNYEQYF,TGTGCCAGCTTCGGGACTAACTACGAGCAGTACTTC
-,TRBV12-3/TRBV12-4,TRBJ2-1,medium-sized,CASRPTGTDNEQFF,TGTGCCAGCAGGCCTACCGGGACGGACAATGAGCAGTTCTTC
-,TRBV5-4,TRBJ2-2,medium-sized,CASSPGGTRTNTGELFF,TGTGCCAGCAGCCCTGGAGGGACACGGACGAACACCGGGGAGCTGTTTTTT
-,TRBV7-6,TRBJ1-1,few,CASSSFLEAGTEAFF,TGTGCCAGCAGCTCGTTCCTCGAAGCGGGCACTGAAGCTTTCTTT
-,TRBV20-1,TRBJ2-2,few,CSARGLLVTGELFF,TGCAGTGCCCGGGGACTTTTGGTCACCGGGGAGCTGTTTTTT
TRBD1,TRBV12-3/TRBV12-4,TRBJ1-5,many,CASSFSLQGANSNQPQHF,TGTGCCAGCAGCTTCTCCCTGCAGGGGGCAAATAGCAATCAGCCCCAGCATTTT
TRBD2,TRBV7-6,TRBJ2-7,-,CASSLLPTSGGADEQYF,TGTGCCAGCAGCTTACTCCCGACTAGCGGGGGGGCGGACGAGCAGTACTTC
TRBD2,TRBV6-2/TRBV6-3,TRBJ2-5,many,CASSEMAGGGETQYF,TGTGCCAGCAGTGAAATGGCGGGGGGCGGAGAGACCCAGTACTTC
-,TRBV19,TRBJ2-1,medium-sized,CASSIFNEQFF,TGTGCCAGTAGTATTTTCAATGAGCAGTTCTTC
-,TRBV25-1,TRBJ2-1,-,CASSEYNEQFF,TGTGCCAGCAGTGAATACAATGAGCAGTTCTTC
-,TRBV7-3,TRBJ2-1,-,CASSPSATVHNEQFF,TGTGCCAGCAGCCCTAGCGCAACAGTCCACAATGAGCAGTTCTTC
-,TRBV19,TRBJ2-1,-,CASSISLREQFF,TGTGCCAGTAGTATATCGCTGCGTGAGCAGTTCTTC
TRBD1,TRBV19,TRBJ2-2,medium-sized,CASSILRQGGTGELFF,TGTGCCAGTAGTATTTTGCGACAGGGTGGCACCGGGGAGCTGTTTTTT
-,TRBV19,TRBJ1-6,medium-sized,CASSPRQGLLHF,TGTGCCAGTAGTCCTCGGCAGGGACTCCTCCACTTT
TRBD1,TRBV5-3,TRBJ2-2,many,CARSTRGQAERNTGELFF,TGTGCCAGAAGCACGAGAGGACAGGCCGAACGGAACACCGGGGAGCTGTTTTTT
-,TRBV20-1,TRBJ2-3,-,CSARAPGWSTDTQYF,TGCAGTGCTAGGGCACCCGGGTGGAGCACAGATACGCAGTATTTT
-,TRBV6-2/TRBV6-3,TRBJ2-6,many,CASSYRGSSGANVLTF,TGTGCCAGCAGTTACCGGGGATCTAGTGGGGCCAACGTCCTGACTTTC
-,TRBV20-1,TRBJ2-3,few,CSARDPGLSTDTQYF,TGCAGTGCTAGAGATCCGGGGCTTAGCACAGATACGCAGTATTTT
-,TRBV7-2,TRBJ1-2,few,CASSLEQGGYGYTF,TGTGCCAGCAGCTTAGAGCAGGGAGGATATGGCTACACCTTC
-,TRBV27,TRBJ2-3,medium-sized,CASSRGSSPTDTQYF,TGTGCCAGCAGTCGGGGTTCCTCCCCCACAGATACGCAGTATTTT
TRBD2,TRBV19,TRBJ2-7,medium-sized,CASSSTAAGDSEQYF,TGTGCCAGTAGTTCAACGGCTGCGGGGGACTCAGAGCAGTACTTC